The sequence of this T cell receptor beta chain was determined in a study of cytomegalovirus exposure and HLA in healthy donors. Study findings and constraints: CMV serostatus was the only immune exposure information that was available. Earlier analysis yielded a pattern in which most TCR beta V segments were productive about 90% or about 30% of the time. Analyzed later, association rates of TCRs varied across HLA loci, with DRB1 most and HLA-C fewest.

This clone has more than one count but fewer than ten. Its antigen is unknown. The CMV serostatus of this donor was not recorded. PCR primers comprised 60 Vbeta and 13 Jbeta primers. Method: immunoSEQ multiplex PCR; TCRdb's copy keeps in-frame clones and lacks some. The table shows fewer than 150,000 clones, with about three quarters occurring only once. There are 14 residues in the CDR3. V was clipped by 4 bases and J by 1 base; unmatched bases: 3. Germline assignment: CDR1 SGHRS and CDR2 YFSETQ. The sample comprised PBMCs. This sequence originates from a human donor in good health. V is TRBV5-1 and J is TRBJ2-3; 7 nucleotides align to TRBD1. The CDR3 DNA sequence: TGCGCCAGCAGCCCAGGGACAGGCACAGATACGCAGTATTTT. Its translation is CASSPGTGTDTQYF.